The source of this TCR beta chain is a study of CD8+CD57+ T cells in acquired aplastic anemia. On the study more broadly: CD4+ and CD8+ cells, once sorted, gave DNA averaging roughly 3 ug.

Study results and limitations: Controls and patients did not differ significantly in CD8+ Simpson's diversity.

V shed 1 base and J shed 2 bases, with 5 bases lying between them. The CDR3 has 13 residues. This clonotype was counted at least ten times. As yet, its antigen is unknown. Sequenced patients had shown CD8+CD57+ cell expansion by flow cytometry. The template for TCR beta VDJ and CDR3 sequence profiling was genomic DNA. TCRdb called the reads again in MiXCR, with one record for every CDR3 protein. Counted here are 150,000 to 200,000 distinct CDR3 sequences, roughly 50% occurring once; the ten biggest clones make up under 2%. The clonotype was recovered from a human donor with aplastic anemia. What was sequenced was sorted CD4+, CD8+, or CD8+CD57+ T cells (not recorded which) from PBMCs. The chain joins TRBV12-3 or TRBV12-4 to TRBJ1-2; D is unresolved. The CDR3 protein is CASSLDRNYGYTF. The CDR3 nucleotides read TGTGCCAGCAGTTTAGACAGAAACTATGGCTACACCTTC.